This T cell receptor (beta chain) was captured by sequencing in a study of blood T cell repertoires in COVID-19. The wider study: Collection of acute and convalescent COVID-19 samples took place in the United States, Italy and Spain.

As handled by the study authors: Amplified reference gene primers provided the basis for estimating nucleated cell counts. Clones were sequenced by immunoSEQ multiplex PCR, and TCRdb holds only the in-frame ones, with some missing. Clone size and V and J calls were adopted from that table, with D and trimming inferred from the DNA. There are around 120,000 clones in the sample; around 90% occur only once, and 3.5% to 4% lies in the top ten. Seattle patients were enrolled while actively infected and followed longitudinally. V lost 8 bases, J lost 2 bases, and 13 bases lay in between. Germline lookup yields CDR1 LNHDA and CDR2 SQIVND (reference sequence). The CDR3 extends over 13 amino acids.

Sequencing was carried out using peripheral blood. The rearrangement uses TRBV19 and TRBJ2-7, with a weak D call TRBD2 (5 bases). The receptor was derived from a woman aged 55-69 years with COVID-19, enrolled during active disease. DNA for the CDR3: TGTGCCAGTTCAATGGGAGCTGCCTACGAGCAGTACTTC. Its protein is CASSMGAAYEQYF.